This T cell receptor (beta chain) was obtained from a study of T cell responses to AZD1222 COVID-19 vaccine. Looking at the study overall: Pooled samples include second doses given at about 4 or 12 weeks.

TCRdb's table, derived via immunoSEQ multiplex PCR, lists solely in-frame clones and lacks some. The sample contains about 97,000 clones, around nine tenths of which appear only once. Comments on this clone: Antigen unknown.

Overall study findings and caveats: As reported, nearly half of all spike-specific TCRs target variant regions that are unmutated. Among the donors, most were white British and more were female, and clonal diversity was possibly underestimated. No day 14 peak samples; only post-peak repertoires were characterized.

The sequencing here drew on peripheral blood, taken on day 0 of AZD1222 vaccination. This clonotype originated in an adult in good health.

The CDR3 spells CASRRRGSTGELFF. The DNA of the CDR3 is TGTGCCAGCAGGAGGAGGGGTTCAACCGGGGAGCTGTTTTTT. V usage is TRBV3-1 (or the pseudogene TRBV3-2) and J usage is TRBJ2-2; TRBD2 might be the D (6 bases). This CDR3 spans 14 amino acids. Looked up from germline, CDR1 is LGHDT and CDR2 is YNNKEL (reference sequence). The V and J ends lost 6 bases and 5 bases respectively, with 13 bases between them.